This TCR beta chain originates from a study of control samples from healthy donors and cancer patients. The CDR3 covers 14 residues. Germline V gene lookup returns CDR1 SNHLY and CDR2 FYNNEI. With 4 bases removed from V and 1 base from J, the gap between germline ends came to 8 bases. Method: immunoSEQ multiplex PCR; TCRdb's copy keeps in-frame clones and lacks some. The sample gives approximately 120,000 clones, about nine tenths of which show up once; around 9.4% is in the top ten. The chain links TRBV2 to TRBJ1-5; D gene uncertain. This clonotype originated in a man aged 35 to 55 in good health. Sequencing used blood. The CDR3 protein is CASSGRRSNQPQHF. The CDR3 DNA sequence: TGTGCCAGCAGTGGCCGGAGGAGCAATCAGCCCCAGCATTTT. Drawing the rest from reference TRBV2 and TRBJ1-5, the complete variable domain is EPEVTQTPSHQVTQMGQEVILRCVPISNHLYFYWYRQILGQKVEFLVSFYNNEISEKSEIFDDQFSVERPDGSNFTLKIRSTKLEDSAMYFCASSGRRSNQPQHFGDGTRLSIL.